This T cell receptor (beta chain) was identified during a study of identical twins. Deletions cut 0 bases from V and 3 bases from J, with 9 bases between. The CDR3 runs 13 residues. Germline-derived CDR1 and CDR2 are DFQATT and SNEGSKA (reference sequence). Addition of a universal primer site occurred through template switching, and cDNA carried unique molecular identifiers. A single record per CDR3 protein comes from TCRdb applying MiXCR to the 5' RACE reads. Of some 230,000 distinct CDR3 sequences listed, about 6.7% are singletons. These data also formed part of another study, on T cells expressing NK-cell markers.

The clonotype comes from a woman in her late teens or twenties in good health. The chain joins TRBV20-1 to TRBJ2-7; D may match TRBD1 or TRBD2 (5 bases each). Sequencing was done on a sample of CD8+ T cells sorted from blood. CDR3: CSAREGTHYEQYF. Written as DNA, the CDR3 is TGCAGTGCTAGAGAGGGGACCCACTACGAGCAGTACTTC.